Included here is one T cell receptor beta chain sequence, with context. All enrollees were roughly 18 to 90 years old and from roughly 26 US areas. Assignments of participants to cohorts depended upon their own reported clinical history. As handled by the study authors: Reference gene primer amplification gave nucleated cell count estimates. This table comes from immunoSEQ multiplex PCR, and its TCRdb copy is limited to in-frame clones, with some not included. From that table come the V and J calls and clone size; the DNA was used to work out D and trimming. Here the sample spans 100,000 to 150,000 clones, around four fifths being singletons. This entry belongs to a study of blood T cell repertoires in COVID-19. Turning to the study itself: T cells, B-cell-depleted T cells, or PBMCs provided the cDNA or gDNA that served as material.

V was shortened by 1 base and J by 0 bases, with 7 bases between the two germline ends. Germline values: CDR1 SGHRS, CDR2 YFSETQ. This CDR3 comprises 14 residues. This receptor was taken from a man between 35 and 55 years old with acute COVID-19. The specimen sequenced was PBMCs or T cells enriched from blood (not recorded which). The chain has TRBV5-1 and TRBJ1-1, with unresolved D. The CDR3: CASSLSEMNTEAFF. CDR3 coding DNA: TGCGCCAGCAGCTTGAGTGAGATGAACACTGAAGCTTTCTTT.